This T cell receptor (beta chain) is drawn from a study of shared clonotypes between healthy human individuals (dated by TCRdb to about 2020). Regarding the study in general: The cohort included three men and a couple of women between 18 and 49 years of age. For each donor, three plates each were used for CD4 naive and CD4 memory, two plates were used for CD8 naive, and one plate was used for CD8 memory. Blood TCR repertoires of four to six healthy adults were deeply sequenced to estimate repertoire size and the extent of clonotype sharing between individuals. To increase sequencing depth and limit assay-specific biases, TCR repertoire library preparation and sequencing were carried out by different laboratories using diverse techniques. Each donor's leukapheresis produced roughly between roughly 0.94 and 9.5 billion PBMCs.

CDR1 SGDLS and CDR2 YYNGEE are derived from the germline V gene. The CDR3 spans 15 residues, from the cysteine through the phenylalanine. The only DNA kept is the CDR3, 45 bases in frame from the first base. The trim is 4 bases for V and 7 bases for J, with a gap of 17 bases between the germline ends. The investigation overall reported the following: Higher generation probabilities were observed for clonotypes shared by all four sorted-subset donors than for non-shared clonotypes. The small number of donors limited the genetic and exposure-history diversity represented. Rarefaction of sorted-subset datasets indicated incomplete sequencing despite the large sequencing depth. Estimated clonotype richness was generally larger for naive than for memory subsets. Pairwise subsampling indicated that sequencing depth was expected to affect the degree of clonotype sharing among donors. Sampling was limited to blood, and TCR repertoires in tissue likely differ from TCR repertoires in blood. Around 5.4% of naive CD4, more than 3% of naive CD8, roughly 2.4% of memory CD4, and more than 0.35% of memory CD8 clonotypes were shared across a few donors.

A few counts support this clone. Its recognized antigen is unknown. The sample holds no much larger clone one base away, and base qualities are not on file. Using the deep immunoSEQ assay, TCR CDR3 regions were amplified from genomic DNA by multiplex PCR. Extracted genomic DNA from each cell subset was spread evenly across all wells of several immunoSEQ 96-well plates, with each plate serving as a replicate. For sorted subsets, each replicate PCR was loaded with around 200 ng genomic DNA, equivalent to roughly 30,000 T cell genomes. Purified libraries were quantified with a Qubit 3.0 fluorometer, sized on a Bioanalyzer 2100, and re-quantified with the KAPA Library Quantification kit. Each immunoSEQ 96-well plate was sequenced on its own single-read 150-cycle Illumina NextSeq 550 flow cell. The source study handled its data this way. The immunoSEQ output contained only junctional sequences without quality scores, so filtering could not match that applied to full-length reads. Sequences were annotated with PyIR, a Python wrapper for IgBLAST v1.9, using IMGT germline references to assign V/J genes and CDR3. Reads were filtered out if the reads had weak V/J assignments (E-value above 1e-6), no CDR3, stop codons, out-of-frame junctions, or ambiguous translated residues. A V3J clonotype was defined by an identical inferred V gene, J gene, and CDR3 amino acid sequence. Percentage overlap between repertoires was computed as shared unique clonotypes divided by the size of the smaller repertoire. Three approaches were used to assess repertoire richness: RTK rarefaction, the Chao1 estimator, and Recon v2.1 estimates of unobserved clonotypes. Generation probabilities for all TCRbeta clonotypes obtained by the gDNA method from several donors were computed using OLGA. The clones in this table, taken by TCRdb from immuneACCESS, are in-frame only. Not every clone is retained; where verified, under half of the shortfall comes from an unresolved V gene, and the cause of the rest is unknown. The DNA gave D and trimming, while V, J and clone size come from that table. In all, the sample holds about 2.4 million clones, and 93% of those were seen once. The ten largest clonotypes hold roughly 0.36% of the sample.

Healthy HIV-negative adults with no recently reported acute infections or vaccinations were included as donors. All donors were Caucasian adults living in Nashville, Tennessee, USA. CD4+ T cells were enriched through magnetic negative selection, after which naive cells were positively selected on CD45RA and the remaining negative fraction served as the memory subset. Blood was collected by leukapheresis, and PBMCs were isolated by Ficoll-Histopaque density gradient centrifugation and then cryopreserved in liquid nitrogen vapor phase. Analytical flow cytometry was used to check the purity and quantity of every magnetically sorted T cell population. Genomic DNA was isolated from every sorted fraction and measured by UV absorbance on a Nanodrop 2000c.

The chain is made from TRBV9 and TRBJ1-4, and perhaps TRBD1 as D gene, on 5 matching bases. This clonotype originated in a man aged 18 to 30 in good health. Some clones in this sample may be carry-over from other donors' samples. Specimen: naive CD4+ T cells from PBMCs. The cell subset or site tag for this specimen amounts to: CD45RA+ positively selected. The CDR3 protein is CASSSRQSQGEKLFF. At the DNA level, the sequence is TGTGCCAGCAGCTCGCGACAGAGCCAAGGTGAAAAACTGTTTTTT. Extended through the reference TRBV9 and TRBJ1-4 proteins, this CDR3 yields the full variable domain: DSGVTQTPKHLITATGQRVTLRCSPRSGDLSVYWYQQSLDQGLQFLIQYYNGEERAKGNILERFSAQQFPDLHSELNLSSLELGDSALYFCASSSRQSQGEKLFFGSGTQLSVL.